A single sample gave rise to the 9 T cell receptor beta chains below, sequenced in a study of T cells after yellow fever vaccination. A single record per CDR3 protein comes from TCRdb applying MiXCR to the 5' RACE reads. In the table there are 500,000 to 700,000 distinct CDR3 sequences, 15% to 20% of which are singletons. The sequences come from PBMCs, collected 15 days after the yellow fever booster vaccination. These receptors all come from a man aged 25 to 40 who received the YFV17D yellow fever vaccine.

The chain combines TRBV29-1 with TRBJ1-2, with 8 positions matching TRBD1. After removal of 8 bases from V and 7 bases from J, the junction contained 9 bases not matched to a gene. Germline CDR1 SQVTM, CDR2 ANQGSEA. The CDR3 consists of 12 residues. CDR3 residues: CSTSLGQGGYTF. The CDR3 DNA sequence: TGCAGCACCTCCCTCGGACAGGGTGGCTACACCTTC.

The genes are TRBV5-1 and TRBJ1-2; D perhaps matches TRBD1 (6 bases). Germline V gives CDR1 SGHRS, CDR2 YFSETQ. V was clipped by 3 bases and J by 4 bases, with 13 bases between them. The CDR3 consists of 14 residues. The CDR3 DNA is TGCGCCAGCAGCTACAGGGAAGAGAGCTATGGCTACACCTTC. It specifies CASSYREESYGYTF. The full variable domain, rest sourced from reference TRBV5-1 and TRBJ1-2, is KAGVTQTPRYLIKTRGQQVTLSCSPISGHRSVSWYQQTPGQGLQFLFEYFSETQRNKGNFPGRFSGRQFSNSRSEMNVSTLELGDSALYLCASSYREESYGYTFGSGTRLTVV.

This clonotype was counted only a few times. The genes are TRBV18 and TRBJ2-3; no firm D call. The V gene's germline CDR1 is KGHSH and CDR2 LQKENI. This CDR3 spans 13 amino acids. The V gene lost 1 base and the J gene lost 10 bases, with 12 bases spanning the gap. Here the CDR3 DNA reads TGTGCCAGCTCACCACAGCGACCGGACCCGCAGTATTTT. This codes for CASSPQRPDPQYF.

This chain links TRBV7-8 with TRBJ2-7, with 12 positions matching TRBD2. V shed 6 bases and J 7 bases; nucleotides not matched to a gene: 22. Germline lookup yields CDR1 SGHVS and CDR2 FQNEAQ. The CDR3 is 19 amino acids. The CDR3 loop reads CASRATETAGTSGPKEQYF. In DNA form, the CDR3 reads TGTGCCAGCAGGGCGACTGAGACAGCCGGGACTAGCGGGCCCAAAGAGCAGTACTTC.

This clonotype was seen only a few times. The J gene is TRBJ2-7, the V gene TRBV7-3, with a weak D call TRBD1 (5 bases). With 5 bases removed from V and 0 bases from J, the gap between germline ends came to 11 bases. CDR1 is SGHTA and CDR2 is FQGTGA in the germline V gene. The CDR3 sequence is 14 residues long. Here the CDR3 reads CASSDQDTSYEQYF. CDR3 in DNA: TGTGCCAGCAGCGATCAGGACACCTCCTACGAGCAGTACTTC.

CDR3 in amino acids: CASSPAVQGGETQYF. The CDR3 DNA follows: TGCGCCAGCAGTCCCGCCGTTCAGGGTGGGGAGACCCAGTACTTC. The V call is TRBV5-1, the J call TRBJ2-5; a possible D gene is TRBD1 (5 bases). The germline V gene has CDR1 SGHRS and CDR2 YFSETQ. The CDR3 is 15 amino acids. V was cut by 5 bases and J by 5 bases, with 19 bases left in between.

This clonotype was seen only a few times. The DNA of the CDR3 is TGTGCCAGCAGTGTAACAGGGAGCCCCGGCACAGATACGCAGTATTTT. Protein product: CASSVTGSPGTDTQYF. The chain uses TRBV28 and TRBJ2-3; TRBD1 might be the D (6 bases). V shed 5 bases and J shed 1 base, with 16 bases lying between them. The CDR3 has 16 residues. CDR1 and CDR2 from the germline V gene are MDHEN and SYDVKM.

There are a few counts of this clonotype. This chain uses TRBV20-1 with TRBJ2-7; TRBD1 matches 7 bases. V dropped 6 bases and J dropped 2; count of bases not matched to a gene: 10. The CDR3 is 14 residues long. Germline-derived CDR1 and CDR2 are DFQATT and SNEGSKA (reference sequence). The DNA of the CDR3 is TGCAGTGCGAGTGAACAGGGGAAAGCCTACGAGCAGTACTTC. This codes for CSASEQGKAYEQYF.

Details on this clonotype: Since a much larger clone is just one base distant, this may be a read error. V usage is TRBV24-1 and J usage is TRBJ2-1; 11 bases agree with TRBD2. J lost 3 bases, V lost 5 bases, and 8 bases had no gene match. CDR3 size: 17 residues. Germline CDR1 is KGHDR and CDR2 is SFDVKD. CDR3 nucleotide sequence: TGTGCCACCAGTGCAATTAGCGGGAGGGCCAGCTACAATGAGCAGTTCTTC. Protein sequence: CATSAISGRASYNEQFF.